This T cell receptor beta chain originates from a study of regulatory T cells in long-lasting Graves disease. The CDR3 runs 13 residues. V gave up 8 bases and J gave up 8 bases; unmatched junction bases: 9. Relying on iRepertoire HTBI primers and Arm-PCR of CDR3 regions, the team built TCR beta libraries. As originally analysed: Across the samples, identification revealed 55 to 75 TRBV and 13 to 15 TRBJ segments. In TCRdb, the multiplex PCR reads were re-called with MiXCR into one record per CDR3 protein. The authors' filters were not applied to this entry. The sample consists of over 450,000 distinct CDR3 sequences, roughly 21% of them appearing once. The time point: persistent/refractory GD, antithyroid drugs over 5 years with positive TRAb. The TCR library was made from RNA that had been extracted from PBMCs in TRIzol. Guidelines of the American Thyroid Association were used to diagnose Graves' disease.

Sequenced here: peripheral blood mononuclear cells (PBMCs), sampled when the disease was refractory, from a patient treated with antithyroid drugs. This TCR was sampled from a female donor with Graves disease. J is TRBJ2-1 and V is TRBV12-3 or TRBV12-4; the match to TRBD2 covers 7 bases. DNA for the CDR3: TGTGCCAGCGGGCGGGAGATGGGGGATGAGCAGTTCTTC. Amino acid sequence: CASGREMGDEQFF.